This passage covers 5 T cell receptor beta chains from one sample sequenced in a study of tumor-infiltrating lymphocytes in primary liver carcinoma. The authors made TCR beta cDNA from 500 to 600 ng total RNA with a constant-region primer. Sequencing libraries for TCR beta derived from three nested multiplex PCR rounds that used slightly modified ARM-PCR. The first two PCR rounds used TRBV1-TRBV30 primers with a Cbeta primer, roughly 10 cycles each. TCRdb processed the multiplex PCR reads anew with MiXCR; each CDR3 protein has one entry. The table shows 100,000 to 150,000 distinct CDR3 sequences, with 60% to 80% occurring only once. Co-extraction of RNA and DNA was performed on about 20-33 mg of unsorted bulk tissue. Specimen: liver tumor tissue from sampling region 3. This sample's subset: tumor region T3, left-lateral pole. These receptors originate from a woman aged 60 to 75 with primary liver carcinoma and hepatitis B virus infection.

V and J are TRBV11-1 and TRBJ2-1; D is unclear. From germline, CDR1 is SGHAT and CDR2 FQDESV (reference sequence). V lost 11 bases to trimming and J lost 0 bases, with 17 bases between them. The CDR3 spans 15 residues. The CDR3 is CACGQTENSYNEQFF. CDR3 DNA sequence: TGTGCCTGCGGCCAGACTGAGAACTCCTACAATGAGCAGTTCTTC.

Regarding this clonotype: At one boundary the junction diverges from the germline segment, which might be a read error. The genes are TRBV11-2 and TRBJ2-7; 7 positions match TRBD2. The CDR3 length is 14 residues. In germline, CDR1 is SGHAT, CDR2 FQNNGV. This chain's CDR3 is CASSKGLVGGEQYF. In DNA, the CDR3 is TGTGCCAGCAGCAAAGGACTAGTGGGAGGCGAGCAGTATTTC.

Concerning this clonotype itself: Here the CDR3 omits its conserved ending phenylalanine or tryptophan, so a read error is the likely source. The V and J genes are TRBV12-3 or TRBV12-4 and TRBJ1-5; D is uncertain. V lost 9 bases and J lost 0, with 15 bases in between. This CDR3 has 15 amino acids. CDR3 sequence reads: CASNPRPDSNQPQHI. The CDR3 DNA sequence: TGTGCCAGTAACCCCCGCCCAGATAGCAATCAGCCCCAGCATATT.

In its sample, this clonotype was seen once. CDR3 amino acids: CASSIRLAGRNRQYF. In DNA form, the CDR3 reads TGTGCCAGCAGCATACGACTAGCGGGAAGGAATAGGCAGTATTTT. V is TRBV11-2 and J is TRBJ2-3; 11 bases agree with TRBD2. V lost 5 bases to trimming and J lost 11 bases; unmatched junction nucleotides: 12. Germline CDR1 is SGHAT and CDR2 is FQNNGV. This CDR3 has 15 amino acids.

Regarding this clonotype: Since the CDR3 does not end with the conserved phenylalanine or tryptophan, this likely comes from a read error. The chain joins TRBV5-1 to TRBJ2-7, with D unresolved. V shed 2 bases and J shed 2 bases, with 11 bases lying between them. Germline CDR1 is SGHRS and CDR2 is YFSETQ. This CDR3 is 14 amino acids long. CDR3 protein: CASSFFGLTYEQYL. CDR3 bases: TGCGCCAGCAGCTTTTTCGGGTTGACCTACGAGCAGTACCTC.